This passage covers 16 T cell receptor beta chains from one sample sequenced in a study of blood T cells in healthy people across ages. Then a second PCR, running roughly 6 to 11 cycles, was carried out with a sample-barcoded 5' primer and a J-beta primer mix. TCRdb re-analysed the 5' RACE reads in MiXCR, keeping a single row per CDR3 protein. This table holds 1,100,000 or so distinct CDR3 sequences, 40% to 55% found once. Input material: blood. The receptors were sampled from a woman in her sixties or seventies in good health.

This sequence joins TRBV28 and TRBJ2-3; the match to TRBD1 covers 7 bases. V trimming: 5 bases; J trimming: 5 bases; junction bases outside the gene matches: 10. Germline loops: CDR1 MDHEN, CDR2 SYDVKM. This CDR3 region has 15 residues. CDR3 bases: TGTGCCAGCAGTCTTCCCGGACAGGATGGAGATACGCAGTATTTT. Translation gives CASSLPGQDGDTQYF.

The chain is built from TRBV7-9 and TRBJ2-3; D call uncertain. The CDR3 loop spans 16 amino acids. V lost 4 bases, J lost 2 bases, and 16 bases lay in between. Germline assignment: CDR1 SEHNR and CDR2 FQNEAQ (reference sequence). The CDR3 coding sequence is TGTGCCAGCAGCTCCCCAAATGTGGATCCCACAGATACGCAGTATTTT. Protein sequence: CASSSPNVDPTDTQYF.

The chain has TRBV20-1 and TRBJ2-7; D is tentatively TRBD1 or TRBD2 (5 bases each). V lost 1 base to trimming and J lost 3 bases, with 13 bases between them. Germline CDR1 is DFQATT and CDR2 is SNEGSKA (reference sequence). The CDR3 runs to 14 residues. CDR3 region: CSARAEDTNYEQYF. DNA of the CDR3: TGCAGTGCTAGAGCGGAGGACACCAACTACGAGCAGTACTTC.

This clonotype appeared a few times. The chain is built from TRBV6-5 and TRBJ2-1, with TRBD2 matching over 7 bases. CDR1 and CDR2 (germline): MNHEY, SVGAGI. This CDR3 spans 18 amino acids. V shed 0 bases and J 7 bases; nucleotides not matched to a gene: 15. The CDR3, as DNA: TGTGCCAGCAGTTACTCTCCACCGAGCGCGGGAGTGATAAATGAGCAGTTCTTC. It is translated as CASSYSPPSAGVINEQFF.

The chain joins TRBV5-1 to TRBJ2-7; unclear D gene. The V gene's germline CDR1 is SGHRS and CDR2 YFSETQ. V was cut by 4 bases and J by 2 bases, with 10 bases left in between. The CDR3 sequence is 13 residues long. The CDR3 DNA sequence: TGCGCCAGCAGCCGGGCCTCTGCCTACGAGCAGTACTTC. Its translation: CASSRASAYEQYF.

This clonotype was seen at least ten times. The gene calls are TRBV18 and TRBJ2-7; maybe TRBD2 (6 bases). The V end lost 8 bases, the J end lost 0 bases, and 17 bases lay between the germline ends. The germline V gene encodes CDR1 KGHSH and CDR2 LQKENI. CDR3 size: 15 residues. The CDR3 protein is CASSPPGRGSYEQYF. CDR3 coding DNA: TGTGCCAGCAGTCCACCCGGGCGGGGCTCCTACGAGCAGTACTTC. The variable domain in full, completed from reference TRBV18 and TRBJ2-7, reads NAGVMQNPRHLVRRRGQEARLRCSPMKGHSHVYWYRQLPEEGLKFMVYLQKENIIDESGMPKERFSAEFPKEGPSILRIQQVVRGDSAAYFCASSPPGRGSYEQYFGPGTRLTVT.

This clonotype was recorded once. V usage is TRBV5-6 and J usage is TRBJ2-5; 8 nucleotides agree with TRBD1. Germline lookup yields CDR1 SGHDT and CDR2 YYEEEE. This CDR3 contains 15 residues. The trim removed 4 bases at V and 4 bases at J, leaving 9 bases unmatched. As DNA, the CDR3 is TGTGCCAGCAGCAGACGGACAGGGTCGGCAGAGACCCAGTACTTC. Translation: CASSRRTGSAETQYF.

The chain carries TRBV6-5 and TRBJ2-1; TRBD1 aligns across 8 bases. Germline CDR1 MNHEY, CDR2 SVGAGI. The CDR3 sequence is 15 residues long. J lost 4 bases, V lost 2 bases, and 4 bases had no gene match. CDR3 bases: TGTGCCAGCAGTTACCGACAGGGGCTTTACAATGAGCAGTTCTTC. This translates into CASSYRQGLYNEQFF.

The V call is TRBV7-7, the J call TRBJ2-4; 16 positions agree with TRBD2. The end of the DNA aligns better with TRBJ2-5, so the J call may be wrong. The CDR3 length is 19 residues. Per the germline V gene, CDR1 is SSHAT and CDR2 is FNYEAQ (reference sequence). CDR3 coding DNA: TGTGCCAGCAGCTCAACTCCGGGACTAGCGGGAGGGAACCAAGAGACCCAGTACTTC. Its protein product is CASSSTPGLAGGNQETQYF.

This clonotype was observed a handful of times. CDR3 nucleotide sequence: TGTGCCAGCAGTGAATCAGGGAGGGTGGACAATGAGCAGTTCTTC. As protein: CASSESGRVDNEQFF. This rearrangement joins TRBV25-1 to TRBJ2-1, with 7 bases lining up with TRBD2. The germline V gene encodes CDR1 MGHDK and CDR2 SYGVNS. V lost 1 base to trimming and J lost 5 bases; unmatched junction nucleotides: 5. This CDR3 is 15 amino acids long. Full variable domain (rest looked up from reference TRBV25-1 and TRBJ2-1): EADIYQTPRYLVIGTGKKITLECSQTMGHDKMYWYQQDPGMELHLIHYSYGVNSTEKGDLSSESTVSRIRTEHFPLTLESARPSHTSQYLCASSESGRVDNEQFFGPGTRLTVL.

This clonotype appeared a few times. V gene TRBV28 combines with J gene TRBJ2-5; D is perhaps TRBD1 (6 bases). This CDR3 region has 16 residues. Trimming took off 6 bases at V and 5 bases at J, with 22 bases between the two ends. CDR1 MDHEN and CDR2 SYDVKM come from the germline V gene. This chain's CDR3 is CASSTLKSQGRETQYF. CDR3 nucleotide sequence: TGTGCCAGCAGCACGTTAAAATCACAGGGCAGGGAGACCCAGTACTTC.

The chain carries TRBV9 and TRBJ2-1; 7 bases fit TRBD2. The J segment lost 5 bases and the V segment lost 0 bases, leaving 5 bases of the junction unmatched. Per the germline V gene, CDR1 is SGDLS and CDR2 is YYNGEE. The CDR3 loop spans 15 amino acids. The CDR3 sequence: CASSVVPGGNNEQFF. The CDR3 bases are TGTGCCAGCAGCGTAGTGCCGGGAGGTAACAATGAGCAGTTCTTC.

This clonotype was seen a handful of times. The rearrangement links TRBV15 to TRBJ2-3, with 14 bases fitting TRBD2. Germline V gene data show CDR1 as LNHNV and CDR2 as YYDKDF (reference sequence). J lost 5 bases, V lost 1 base, and 11 bases had no gene match. There are 19 residues in the CDR3. The CDR3: CATSRGWTSGRRLGDTQYF. CDR3 sequence (DNA): TGTGCCACCAGCAGAGGATGGACTAGCGGGAGGCGTTTGGGAGATACGCAGTATTTT.

The V gene is TRBV5-1, the J gene TRBJ2-1; 7 bases are a match to TRBD1. The V segment lost 0 bases and the J segment 9 bases; nucleotides outside the gene matches: 9. Germline V lookup: CDR1 SGHRS, CDR2 YFSETQ. The CDR3 extends over 15 amino acids. This chain's CDR3 is CASSLGPHRGGEQFF. CDR3 coding DNA: TGCGCCAGCAGCTTGGGCCCCCACAGGGGCGGTGAGCAGTTCTTC.

The chain couples TRBV25-1 to TRBJ2-7; D not resolved. Between the trimmed V and J ends, which lost 0 bases and 5 bases, there was a span of 11 bases. Germline loops: CDR1 MGHDK, CDR2 SYGVNS. CDR3 length: 14 residues. The CDR3 DNA reads as TGTGCCAGCAGTGAATATGGGATAAGGGACGAGCAGTACTTC. Amino acid sequence: CASSEYGIRDEQYF.

As to this clonotype: At one end the junction does not follow the germline gene, possibly because of a read error. V is TRBV7-9 and J is TRBJ1-2; 10 bases are shared with TRBD1. Germline CDR1 is SEHNR and CDR2 is FQNEAQ (reference sequence). This CDR3 is built from 15 residues. The chain's CDR3 is CASNLVRQGADGYTF. The CDR3 DNA is TGTGCCAGCAACTTAGTCAGACAGGGGGCGGATGGCTACACCTTC.